This T cell receptor (beta chain) was identified in a study of T-cell reconstitution after alpha-beta-depleted transplantation in children. There are many counts of this clonotype. TCRbeta library preparation incorporated unique molecular identifiers. One entry per CDR3 protein results from TCRdb running MiXCR on the PCR reads. The sample records more than 550,000 distinct CDR3 sequences, roughly 10% being singletons. Germline CDR1 and CDR2: SQVTM and ANQGSEA. The CDR3 has 13 amino acids. Trimming at V came to 6 bases and at J to 10 bases, leaving 12 bases not matched to a gene. The V call is TRBV29-1, the J call TRBJ2-1, with 7 bases identical to TRBD2. The TCR comes from a human donor who donated a stem cell graft to a child with acute myeloid leukemia. The sample was PBMCs from the stem cell graft donor, taken from the stem cell graft. In nucleotides, the CDR3 is TGCAGCGTCGTGGGGGGGTCATCATTGGAGCAGTTCTTC. This sequence encodes CSVVGGSSLEQFF.